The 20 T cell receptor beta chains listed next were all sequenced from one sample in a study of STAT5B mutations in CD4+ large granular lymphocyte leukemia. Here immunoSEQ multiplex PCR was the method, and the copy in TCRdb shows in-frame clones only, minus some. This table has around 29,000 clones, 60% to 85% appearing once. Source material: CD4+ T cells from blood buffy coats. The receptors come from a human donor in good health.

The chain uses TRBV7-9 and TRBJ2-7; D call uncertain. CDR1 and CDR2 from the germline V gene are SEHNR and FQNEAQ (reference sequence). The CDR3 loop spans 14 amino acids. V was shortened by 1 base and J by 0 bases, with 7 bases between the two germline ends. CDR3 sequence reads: CASSLGPNSYEQYF. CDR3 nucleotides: TGTGCCAGCAGCTTAGGGCCCAACTCCTACGAGCAGTACTTC.

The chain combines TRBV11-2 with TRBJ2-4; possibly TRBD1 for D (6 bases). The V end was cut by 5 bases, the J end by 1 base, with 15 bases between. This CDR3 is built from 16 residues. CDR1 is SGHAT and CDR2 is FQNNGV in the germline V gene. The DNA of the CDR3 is TGTGCCAGCAGCGACGCTCGGCAGGGGGCCAAAAACATTCAGTACTTC. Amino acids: CASSDARQGAKNIQYF.

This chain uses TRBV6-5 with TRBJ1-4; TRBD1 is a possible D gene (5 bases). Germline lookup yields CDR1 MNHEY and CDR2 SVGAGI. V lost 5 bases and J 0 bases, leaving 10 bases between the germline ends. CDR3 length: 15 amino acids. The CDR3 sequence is CASSGTLATNEKLFF. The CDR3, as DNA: TGTGCCAGCAGTGGGACCCTTGCAACTAATGAAAAACTGTTTTTT.

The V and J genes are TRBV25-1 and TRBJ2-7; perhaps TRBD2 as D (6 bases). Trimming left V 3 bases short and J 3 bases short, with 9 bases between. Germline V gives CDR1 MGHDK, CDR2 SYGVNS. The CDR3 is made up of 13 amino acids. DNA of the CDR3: TGTGCCAGCAGTGAGCCGGGGGACTACGAGCAGTACTTC. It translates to CASSEPGDYEQYF.

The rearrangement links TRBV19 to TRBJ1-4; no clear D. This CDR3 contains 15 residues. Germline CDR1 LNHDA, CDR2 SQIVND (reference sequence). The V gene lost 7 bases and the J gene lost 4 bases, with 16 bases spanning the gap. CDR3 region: CASKKGATHNEKLFF. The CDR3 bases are TGTGCCAGTAAAAAGGGAGCTACCCATAATGAAAAACTGTTTTTT.

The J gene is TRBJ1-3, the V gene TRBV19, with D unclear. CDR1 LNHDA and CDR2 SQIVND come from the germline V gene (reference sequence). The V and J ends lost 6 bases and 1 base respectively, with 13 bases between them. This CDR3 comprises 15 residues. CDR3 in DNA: TGTGCCAGTAGCTTAAGTCCGGAATCTGGAAACACCATATATTTT. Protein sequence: CASSLSPESGNTIYF. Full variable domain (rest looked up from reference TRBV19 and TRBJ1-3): DGGITQSPKYLFRKEGQNVTLSCEQNLNHDAMYWYRQDPGQGLRLIYYSQIVNDFQKGDIAEGYSVSREKKESFPLTVTSAQKNPTAFYLCASSLSPESGNTIYFGEGSWLTVV.

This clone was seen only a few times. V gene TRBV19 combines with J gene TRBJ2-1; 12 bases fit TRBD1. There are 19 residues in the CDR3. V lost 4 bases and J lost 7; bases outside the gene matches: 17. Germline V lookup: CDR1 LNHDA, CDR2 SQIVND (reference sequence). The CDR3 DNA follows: TGTGCCAGTAGTAGCCCGAACGCACCGGGACAGGGGGCGCGGAATGAGCAGTTCTTC. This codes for CASSSPNAPGQGARNEQFF. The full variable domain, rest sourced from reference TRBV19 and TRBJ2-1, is DGGITQSPKYLFRKEGQNVTLSCEQNLNHDAMYWYRQDPGQGLRLIYYSQIVNDFQKGDIAEGYSVSREKKESFPLTVTSAQKNPTAFYLCASSSPNAPGQGARNEQFFGPGTRLTVL.

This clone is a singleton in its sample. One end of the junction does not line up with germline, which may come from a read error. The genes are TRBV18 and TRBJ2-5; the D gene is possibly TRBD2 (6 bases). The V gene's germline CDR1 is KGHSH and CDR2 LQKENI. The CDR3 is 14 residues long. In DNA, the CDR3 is TGTGCCAGCTCCCCACCGGGGGACGGGGAGACCCAGTACTTC. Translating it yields CASSPPGDGETQYF.

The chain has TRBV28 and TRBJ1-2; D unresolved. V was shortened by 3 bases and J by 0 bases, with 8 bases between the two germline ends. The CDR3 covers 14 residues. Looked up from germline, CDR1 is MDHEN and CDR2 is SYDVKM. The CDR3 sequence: CASSLGGANYGYTF. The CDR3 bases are TGTGCCAGCAGTTTGGGCGGAGCTAACTATGGCTACACCTTC.

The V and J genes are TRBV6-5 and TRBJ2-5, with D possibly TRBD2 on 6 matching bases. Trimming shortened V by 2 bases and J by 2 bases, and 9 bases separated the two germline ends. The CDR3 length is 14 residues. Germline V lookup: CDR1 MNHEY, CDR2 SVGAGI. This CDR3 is CASSYMGGQETQYF. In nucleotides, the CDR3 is TGTGCCAGCAGTTACATGGGGGGACAAGAGACCCAGTACTTC.

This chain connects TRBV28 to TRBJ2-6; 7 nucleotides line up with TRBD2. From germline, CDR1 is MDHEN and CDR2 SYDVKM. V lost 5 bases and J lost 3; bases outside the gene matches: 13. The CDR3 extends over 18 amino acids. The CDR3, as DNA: TGTGCCAGCAGTGACCCCGGGGAGGGGAGAGGTGGGGCCAACGTCCTGACTTTC. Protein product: CASSDPGEGRGGANVLTF. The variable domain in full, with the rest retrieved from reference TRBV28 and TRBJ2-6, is DVKVTQSSRYLVKRTGEKVFLECVQDMDHENMFWYRQDPGLGLRLIYFSYDVKMKEKGDIPEGYSVSREKKERFSLILESASTNQTSMYLCASSDPGEGRGGANVLTFGAGSRLTVL.

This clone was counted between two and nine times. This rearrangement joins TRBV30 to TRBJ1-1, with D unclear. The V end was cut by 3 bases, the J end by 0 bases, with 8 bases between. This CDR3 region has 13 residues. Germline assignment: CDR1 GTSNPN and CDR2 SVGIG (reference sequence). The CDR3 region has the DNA TGTGCCTGGAGAGGTCAGATGAACACTGAAGCTTTCTTT. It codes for CAWRGQMNTEAFF.

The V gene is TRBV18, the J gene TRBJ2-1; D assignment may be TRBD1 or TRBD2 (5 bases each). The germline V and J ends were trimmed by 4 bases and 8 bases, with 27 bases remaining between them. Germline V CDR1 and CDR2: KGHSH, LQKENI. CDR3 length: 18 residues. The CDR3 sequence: CASSQGPPGPLSVDEQFF. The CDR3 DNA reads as TGTGCCAGCTCACAAGGTCCTCCGGGACCTCTCTCGGTGGATGAGCAGTTCTTC.

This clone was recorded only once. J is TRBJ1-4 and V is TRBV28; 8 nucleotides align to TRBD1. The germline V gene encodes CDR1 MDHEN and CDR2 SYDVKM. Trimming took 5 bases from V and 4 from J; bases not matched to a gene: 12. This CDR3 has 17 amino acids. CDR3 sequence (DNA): TGTGCCAGCAGTCCCCCCGGTGGACAGGGAAGTAATGAAAAACTGTTTTTT. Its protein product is CASSPPGGQGSNEKLFF. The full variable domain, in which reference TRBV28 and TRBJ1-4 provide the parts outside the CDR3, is DVKVTQSSRYLVKRTGEKVFLECVQDMDHENMFWYRQDPGLGLRLIYFSYDVKMKEKGDIPEGYSVSREKKERFSLILESASTNQTSMYLCASSPPGGQGSNEKLFFGSGTQLSVL.

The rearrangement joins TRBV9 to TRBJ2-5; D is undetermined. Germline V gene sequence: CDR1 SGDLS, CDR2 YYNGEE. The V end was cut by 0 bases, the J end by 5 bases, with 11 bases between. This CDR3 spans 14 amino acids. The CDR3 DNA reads TGTGCCAGCAGCGTAGTAGGTAACTCGGAGACCCAGTACTTC. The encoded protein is CASSVVGNSETQYF.

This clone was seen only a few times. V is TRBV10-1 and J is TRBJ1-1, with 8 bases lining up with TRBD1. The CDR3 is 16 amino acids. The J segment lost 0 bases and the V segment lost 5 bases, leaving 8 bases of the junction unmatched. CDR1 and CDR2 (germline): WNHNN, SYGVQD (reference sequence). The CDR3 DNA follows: TGCGCCAGCAGTCCCGGGACAGGCGATATGAACACTGAAGCTTTCTTT. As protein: CASSPGTGDMNTEAFF.

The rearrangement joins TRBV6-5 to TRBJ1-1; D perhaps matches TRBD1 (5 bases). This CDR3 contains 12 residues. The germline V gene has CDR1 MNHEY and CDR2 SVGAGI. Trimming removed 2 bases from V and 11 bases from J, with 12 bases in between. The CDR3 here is CASSYREGRAFF. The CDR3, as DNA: TGTGCCAGCAGTTACCGGGAGGGACGGGCTTTCTTT.

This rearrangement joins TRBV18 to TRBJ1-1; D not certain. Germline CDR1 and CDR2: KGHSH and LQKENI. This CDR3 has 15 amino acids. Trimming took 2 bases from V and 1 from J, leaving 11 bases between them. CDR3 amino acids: CASSPTRQRNTEAFF. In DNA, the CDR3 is TGTGCCAGCTCACCAACCCGGCAGAGGAACACTGAAGCTTTCTTT.

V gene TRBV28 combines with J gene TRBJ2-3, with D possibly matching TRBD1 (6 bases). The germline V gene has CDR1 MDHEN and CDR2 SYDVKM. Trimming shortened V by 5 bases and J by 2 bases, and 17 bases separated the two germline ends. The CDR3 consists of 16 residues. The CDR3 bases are TGTGCCAGCAGTCCGCACTCGGGACAACCCACAGATACGCAGTATTTT. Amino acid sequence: CASSPHSGQPTDTQYF. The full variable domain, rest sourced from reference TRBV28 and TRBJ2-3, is DVKVTQSSRYLVKRTGEKVFLECVQDMDHENMFWYRQDPGLGLRLIYFSYDVKMKEKGDIPEGYSVSREKKERFSLILESASTNQTSMYLCASSPHSGQPTDTQYFGPGTRLTVL.

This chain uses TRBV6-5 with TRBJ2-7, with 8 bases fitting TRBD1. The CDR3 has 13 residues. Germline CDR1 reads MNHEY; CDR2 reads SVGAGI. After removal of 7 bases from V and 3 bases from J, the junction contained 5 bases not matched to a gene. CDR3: CASTRDRGYEQYF. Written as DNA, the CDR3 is TGTGCCAGCACGAGAGACAGGGGCTACGAGCAGTACTTC.